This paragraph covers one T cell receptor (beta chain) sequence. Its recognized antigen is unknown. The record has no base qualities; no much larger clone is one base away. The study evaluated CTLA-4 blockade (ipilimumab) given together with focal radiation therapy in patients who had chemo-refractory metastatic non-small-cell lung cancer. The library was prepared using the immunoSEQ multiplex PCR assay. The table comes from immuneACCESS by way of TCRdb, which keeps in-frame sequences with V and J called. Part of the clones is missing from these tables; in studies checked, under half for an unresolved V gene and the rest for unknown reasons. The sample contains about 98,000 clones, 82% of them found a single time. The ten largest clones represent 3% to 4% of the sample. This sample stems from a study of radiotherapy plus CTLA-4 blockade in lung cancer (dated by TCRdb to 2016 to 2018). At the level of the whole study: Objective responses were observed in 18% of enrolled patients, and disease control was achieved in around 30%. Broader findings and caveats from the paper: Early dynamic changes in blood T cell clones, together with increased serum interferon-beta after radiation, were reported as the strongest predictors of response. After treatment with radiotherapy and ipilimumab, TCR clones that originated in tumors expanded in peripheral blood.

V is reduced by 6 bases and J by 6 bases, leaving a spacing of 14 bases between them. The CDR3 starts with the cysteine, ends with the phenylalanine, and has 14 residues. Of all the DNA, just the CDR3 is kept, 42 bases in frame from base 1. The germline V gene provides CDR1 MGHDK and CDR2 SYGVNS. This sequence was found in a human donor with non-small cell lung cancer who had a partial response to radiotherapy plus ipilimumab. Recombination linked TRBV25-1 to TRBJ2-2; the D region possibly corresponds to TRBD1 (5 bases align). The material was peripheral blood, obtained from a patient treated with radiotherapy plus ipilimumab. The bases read TGTGCCAGCAGACAGCAGGGATACGCCGGGGAGCTGTTTTTT. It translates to CASRQQGYAGELFF.